The present T cell receptor beta chain was sequenced within a study of blood T cell repertoires in COVID-19. Participants were aged roughly 18 to 90 years, lived in 25 or so US areas, and enrolled virtually. Study processing details: Counts of nucleated cells, estimated from reference gene primer amplification, were obtained. Produced via immunoSEQ multiplex PCR; TCRdb's table is partial and in-frame only. The V and J calls and clone size are taken from that table; D and trimming were inferred from the DNA. Among a few hundred thousand clones listed, 80% to 90% were seen once. The germline V gene encodes CDR1 SEHNR and CDR2 FQNEAQ (reference sequence). The CDR3 has 14 residues. V lost 5 bases and J 0 bases, leaving 10 bases between the germline ends.

Source material: PBMCs or T cells enriched from blood (not recorded which). The chain couples TRBV7-9 to TRBJ1-1; tentative D call: TRBD1 (5 bases). This receptor was obtained from a woman younger than 45 who had recovered from COVID-19. The CDR3 DNA follows: TGTGCCAGCAGCCTGGGGGGGATGAACACTGAAGCTTTCTTT. Its translation is CASSLGGMNTEAFF.